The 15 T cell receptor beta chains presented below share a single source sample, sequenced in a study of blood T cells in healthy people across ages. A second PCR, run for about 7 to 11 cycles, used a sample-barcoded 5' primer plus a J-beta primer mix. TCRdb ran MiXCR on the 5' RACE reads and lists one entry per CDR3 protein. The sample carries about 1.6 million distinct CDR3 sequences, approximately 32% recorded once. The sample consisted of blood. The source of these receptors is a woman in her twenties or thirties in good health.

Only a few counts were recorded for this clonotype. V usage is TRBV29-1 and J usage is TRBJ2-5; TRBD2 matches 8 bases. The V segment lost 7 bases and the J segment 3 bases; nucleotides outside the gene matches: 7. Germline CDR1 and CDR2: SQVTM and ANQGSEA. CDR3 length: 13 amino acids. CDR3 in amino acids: CSGRLAKEETQYF. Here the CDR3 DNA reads TGCAGCGGGAGACTAGCGAAGGAAGAGACCCAGTACTTC.

CDR3 amino acids: CSARVQGDKNVQYF. The CDR3 coding sequence is TGCAGTGCTAGAGTACAGGGCGACAAAAACGTTCAGTACTTC. The chain couples TRBV20-1 to TRBJ2-7; maybe TRBD1 (6 bases). Germline V gene lookup returns CDR1 DFQATT and CDR2 SNEGSKA (reference sequence). Trimming took 1 base from V and 10 from J, leaving 20 bases between them. The CDR3 is 14 residues long.

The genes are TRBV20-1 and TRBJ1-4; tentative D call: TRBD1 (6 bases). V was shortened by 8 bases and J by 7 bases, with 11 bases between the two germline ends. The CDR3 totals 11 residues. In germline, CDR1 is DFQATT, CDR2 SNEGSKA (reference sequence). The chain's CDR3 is CSTKTGEKLFF. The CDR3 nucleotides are TGCAGTACCAAGACAGGTGAAAAACTGTTTTTT.

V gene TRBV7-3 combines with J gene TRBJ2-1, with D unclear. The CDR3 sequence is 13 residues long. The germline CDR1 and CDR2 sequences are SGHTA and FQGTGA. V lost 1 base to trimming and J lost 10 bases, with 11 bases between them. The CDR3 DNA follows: TGTGCCAGCAGCTTAATACCAGGCGGAGAGCAGTTCTTC. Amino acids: CASSLIPGGEQFF.

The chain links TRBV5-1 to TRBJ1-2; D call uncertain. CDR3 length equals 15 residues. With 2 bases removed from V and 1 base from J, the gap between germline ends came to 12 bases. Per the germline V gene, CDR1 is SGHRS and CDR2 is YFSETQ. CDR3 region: CASSLSESGNYGYTF. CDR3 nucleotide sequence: TGCGCCAGCAGCTTATCGGAGTCCGGTAACTATGGCTACACCTTC. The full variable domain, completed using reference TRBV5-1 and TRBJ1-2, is KAGVTQTPRYLIKTRGQQVTLSCSPISGHRSVSWYQQTPGQGLQFLFEYFSETQRNKGNFPGRFSGRQFSNSRSEMNVSTLELGDSALYLCASSLSESGNYGYTFGSGTRLTVV.

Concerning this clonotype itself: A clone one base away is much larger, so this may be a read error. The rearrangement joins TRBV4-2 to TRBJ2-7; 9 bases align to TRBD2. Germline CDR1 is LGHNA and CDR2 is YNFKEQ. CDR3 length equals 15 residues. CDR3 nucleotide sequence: TGTGCCTGCAGCTCCGAGACTAGCGGTTTCTACGAGCAGTACTTC. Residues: CACSSETSGFYEQYF.

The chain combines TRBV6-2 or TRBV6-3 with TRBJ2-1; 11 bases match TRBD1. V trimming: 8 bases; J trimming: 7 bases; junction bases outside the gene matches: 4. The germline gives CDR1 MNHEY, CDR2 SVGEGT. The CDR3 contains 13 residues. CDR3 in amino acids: CASGTGGKNEQFF. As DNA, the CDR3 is TGTGCCAGCGGGACAGGGGGGAAGAATGAGCAGTTCTTC.

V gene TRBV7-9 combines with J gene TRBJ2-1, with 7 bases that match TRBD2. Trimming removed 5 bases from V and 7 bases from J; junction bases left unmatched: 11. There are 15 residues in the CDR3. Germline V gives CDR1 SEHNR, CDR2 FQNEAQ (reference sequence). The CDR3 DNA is TGTGCCAGCAGCCTAGTGGCTAGCGGAGAGAATGAGCAGTTCTTC. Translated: CASSLVASGENEQFF.

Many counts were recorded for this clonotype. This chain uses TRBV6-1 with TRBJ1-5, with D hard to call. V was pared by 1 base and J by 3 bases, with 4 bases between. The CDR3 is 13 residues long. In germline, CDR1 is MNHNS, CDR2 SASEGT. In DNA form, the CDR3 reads TGTGCCAGCAGTGAAGGACTCAATCAGCCCCAGCATTTT. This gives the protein CASSEGLNQPQHF.

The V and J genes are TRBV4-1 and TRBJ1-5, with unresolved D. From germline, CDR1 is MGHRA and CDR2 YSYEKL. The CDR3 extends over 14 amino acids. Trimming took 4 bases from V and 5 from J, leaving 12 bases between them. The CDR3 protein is CASSPTIKYQPQHF. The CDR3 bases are TGCGCCAGCAGCCCTACTATAAAGTATCAGCCCCAGCATTTT.

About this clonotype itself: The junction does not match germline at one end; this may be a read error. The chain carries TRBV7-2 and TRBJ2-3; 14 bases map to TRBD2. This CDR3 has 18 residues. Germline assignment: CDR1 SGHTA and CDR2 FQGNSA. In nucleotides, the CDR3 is TGTGCCAGCAGACAGGGACTAGCGGGAGTGGCGGGAACAGATACGCGGTATTTT. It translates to CASRQGLAGVAGTDTRYF.

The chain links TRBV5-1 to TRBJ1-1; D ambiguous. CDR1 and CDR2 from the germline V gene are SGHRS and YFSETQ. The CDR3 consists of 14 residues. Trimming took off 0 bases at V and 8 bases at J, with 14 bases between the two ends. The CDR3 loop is CASSLESWTPEAFF. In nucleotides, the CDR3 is TGCGCCAGCAGCTTGGAGTCGTGGACGCCCGAAGCTTTCTTT.

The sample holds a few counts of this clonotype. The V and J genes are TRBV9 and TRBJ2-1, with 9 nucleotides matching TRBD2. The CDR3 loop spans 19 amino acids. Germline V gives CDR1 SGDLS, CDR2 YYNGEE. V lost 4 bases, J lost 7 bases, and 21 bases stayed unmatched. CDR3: CASSPQLAGPNLGGNEQFF. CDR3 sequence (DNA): TGTGCCAGCAGCCCCCAACTAGCGGGTCCGAATCTGGGTGGGAATGAGCAGTTCTTC.

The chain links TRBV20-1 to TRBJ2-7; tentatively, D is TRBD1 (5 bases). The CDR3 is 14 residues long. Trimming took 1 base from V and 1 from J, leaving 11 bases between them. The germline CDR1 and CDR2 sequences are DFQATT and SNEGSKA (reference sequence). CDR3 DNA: TGCAGTGCTAGAGGGCCCCAGGGATCCTACGAGCAGTACTTC. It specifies CSARGPQGSYEQYF.

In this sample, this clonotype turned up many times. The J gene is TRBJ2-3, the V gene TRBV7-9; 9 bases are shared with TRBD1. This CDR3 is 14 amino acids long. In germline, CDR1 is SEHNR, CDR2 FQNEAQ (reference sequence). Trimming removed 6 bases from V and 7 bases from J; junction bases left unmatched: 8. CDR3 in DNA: TGTGCCAGCAGTTCAACAGGGGGCGCGAATACGCAGTATTTT. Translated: CASSSTGGANTQYF.